This paragraph covers one T cell receptor beta chain sequence. Its antigen is unknown. Base qualities are not at hand, and no much larger clone is one base apart. The germline V gene (reference sequence) gives CDR1 as SGHNT and CDR2 as YYREEE. Trimming costs V 0 bases and J 5 bases, and their ends lie 4 bases apart. Counted from cysteine to phenylalanine, this CDR3 has 12 amino acids. The retained sequence is limited to the CDR3, 36 bases, with the frame set at the first base. This entry comes from a study of OX40 agonist ivuxolimab in advanced cancers. Looking at the study overall: The costimulatory receptor OX40 (CD134) was targeted by ivuxolimab, a fully human IgG2 agonistic monoclonal antibody. Intravenous ivuxolimab was administered to patients every 2 weeks at six dose levels: 0.01, 0.1, 0.3, 1.5, 3 and 10 mg/kg. Of the 50 to 55 dose-escalation patients, hepatocellular carcinoma was present in around 20, melanoma in approximately 15, renal cell carcinoma in 9 and head and neck cancer in 9. In the dose-escalation cohort, more than 80% of patients were male, and the mean age was 60 years with a range of roughly 20 to 79. Prior anti-PD-1, anti-PD-L1 or anti-CTLA-4 therapy was permitted, and checkpoint inhibitors had been received by around 40% of dose-escalation patients. Partial responses occurred in three dose-escalation patients: two with cutaneous melanoma and one with hepatocellular carcinoma. Peripheral TCRbeta sequencing was intended to test whether TCR sequence diversity was altered and clonal T-cell expansion was caused by ivuxolimab. The paper covers the monotherapy dose-escalation part of the phase I ivuxolimab trial, which included N ≈ 57 patients. Overall results and qualifications from the work: Low levels of normalized T-cell clonal expansion were also seen in some patients who did not respond. At doses from 0.1 to 3.0 mg/kg, clonal expansion was seen in both CD4+ and CD8+ blood T cells between baseline and week 6. In the 0.1-3.0 mg/kg groups, partial responders had among the lowest normalized peripheral clonal expansion, particularly in CD8+ T cells. On average, CD8+ T cells showed more expanded clones than CD4+ T cells after ivuxolimab. Antigen specificity was not determined for the clonally expanded peripheral T cells.

For sequencing of the TCRbeta CDR3 region, genomic DNA was extracted from the sorted cells. TCRbeta CDR3 regions were sequenced using the immunoSEQ Assay. This is the immuneACCESS table as TCRdb keeps it, with only in-frame sequences that have V and J called. A part of the clones is gone; compared with another copy, unresolved V genes explain less than half, and the rest is unexplained. The sample data list approximately 94,000 clones, and about 88% of these were observed just once. 0.15% to 0.2% of the sample rests with the top ten. Patients with autoimmune disease history or receiving systemic immunosuppression were excluded from the trial. Peripheral blood for TCR sequencing was drawn from every dose cohort at baseline, at cycle 4 day 1 and at cycle 7 day 1. The samples were taken from a phase I, first-in-human, multicenter, open-label dose-escalation trial of ivuxolimab. Adults with locally advanced or metastatic head and neck squamous cell, hepatocellular, melanoma or renal cell carcinoma were enrolled in the trial. Before TCR sequencing, CD4+ and CD8+ T cells were separately sorted from peripheral blood.

The sequencing here drew on CD4+ or CD8+ T cells sorted from blood, taken in a trial of the OX40 agonist ivuxolimab. This TCR was sampled from an adult with an advanced solid tumor such as melanoma, head and neck, liver or kidney cancer. The sequence joins TRBV5-4 to TRBJ2-3; the D gene remains uncertain. The nucleotides are TGTGCCAGCAGCTTGGGGATAGATACGCAGTATTTT. Translated, this is CASSLGIDTQYF.